The following is a T cell receptor beta chain sequence with its context. Its antigen is unknown. This record comes from a study of CD4 T cells in relation to SARS-CoV-2 and coronaviruses. Measured with immunoSEQ multiplex PCR; TCRdb has only the in-frame clones, and not every one. The data show around 20,000 clones, about 77% seen once. CD4+ T cells from unexposed donors were obtained before the COVID-19 pandemic (2011-2018). CD4+ T cells were isolated from the cells after 10 days of culture. Germline V gene lookup returns CDR1 SSHAT and CDR2 FNYEAQ (reference sequence). V lost 5 bases and J 1 base, leaving 11 bases between the germline ends. The CDR3 is 14 amino acids.

The V gene is TRBV7-7, the J gene TRBJ2-5, with D perhaps being TRBD1 or TRBD2 (5 bases each). The TCR sequence derives from a human donor in good health. Input material: CD4+ T cells from PBMCs, cultured in vitro. DNA of the CDR3: TGTGCCAGCAGCCGGGACGGATTCCAAGAGACCCAGTACTTC. Its protein product is CASSRDGFQETQYF.